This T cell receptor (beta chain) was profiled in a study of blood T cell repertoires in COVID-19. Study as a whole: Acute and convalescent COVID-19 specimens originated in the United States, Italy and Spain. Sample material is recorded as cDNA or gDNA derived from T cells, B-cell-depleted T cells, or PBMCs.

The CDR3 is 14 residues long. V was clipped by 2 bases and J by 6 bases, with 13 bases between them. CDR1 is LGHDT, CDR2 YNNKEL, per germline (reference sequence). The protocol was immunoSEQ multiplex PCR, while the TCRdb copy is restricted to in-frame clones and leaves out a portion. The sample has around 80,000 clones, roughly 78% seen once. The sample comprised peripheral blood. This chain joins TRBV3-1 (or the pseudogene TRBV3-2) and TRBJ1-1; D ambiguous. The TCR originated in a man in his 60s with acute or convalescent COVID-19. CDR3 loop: CASSQHGGSAEAFF. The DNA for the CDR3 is TGTGCCAGCAGCCAACATGGAGGGAGCGCTGAAGCTTTCTTT.